This TCR beta chain was sequenced for a study of shared clonotypes between healthy human individuals. Overall study: A donor's plate count was three for CD4 naive and three for CD4 memory; CD8 naive had two and CD8 memory one.

Findings and caveats of the study: An effect of sequencing depth on clonotype sharing among donors was expected.

Naive-designated CD8 cells lacked CD45RO, were positively enriched for CCR7, and omitted terminally differentiated effector memory CD45RA+ cells. Adult Caucasians living in Nashville, Tennessee made up all of the donors. Assay used: immunoSEQ multiplex PCR; TCRdb lists only in-frame clones, some missing. The table shows about 2,100,000 clones, with around 93% occurring only once. About this clone itself: As yet, its antigen is unknown.

Trimming removed 4 bases from V and 5 bases from J; junction bases left unmatched: 7. CDR3 length: 15 residues. CDR1 and CDR2 (germline): SGHDT, YYEEEE. The sequence derives from a man between 18 and 29 years old in good health. Some clones in this sample may be carry-over from other donors' samples. The material sequenced was naive CD8+ T cells from PBMCs. V gene TRBV5-6 combines with J gene TRBJ2-4; 9 positions match TRBD1. CDR3 DNA sequence: TGTGCCAGCAGCGACATGACAGGGGGAGAAAACATTCAGTACTTC. Translated: CASSDMTGGENIQYF.